What follows are 22 T cell receptor beta chains derived from one specimen sequenced in a study (dated by TCRdb to the mid-2010s). Libraries were made using 5' RACE. The sequencing machine was an Illumina MiSeq. Using fastp at Q25 and MiXCR, TCRdb reprocessed the public reads and kept productive beta chains. Each CDR3 protein gets just one entry, which takes the most common genes and DNA from the rows behind it. Here the sample has roughly 8,200 distinct CDR3 sequences; under 60% occur a single time. The top ten constitute 5% of the sample. The sequencing sample was made of memory CD4+ T cells sorted from a lymph node. The cell subset or site label on this specimen signifies: memory CD4+ T cells, CD4+CD45RO+CD25-. These receptors were taken from a female donor with breast cancer.

The rearrangement links TRBV2 to TRBJ2-5, with 8 bases aligning to TRBD2. The germline CDR1 and CDR2 sequences are SNHLY and FYNNEI. The CDR3 is 13 amino acids. V trimming: 7 bases; J trimming: 5 bases; junction bases outside the gene matches: 6. The CDR3 spells CASILAGKETQYF. CDR3 sequence (DNA): TGTGCCAGCATCTTAGCGGGAAAGGAGACCCAGTACTTC. The full variable domain, rest sourced from reference TRBV2 and TRBJ2-5, is EPEVTQTPSHQVTQMGQEVILRCVPISNHLYFYWYRQILGQKVEFLVSFYNNEISEKSEIFDDQFSVERPDGSNFTLKIRSTKLEDSAMYFCASILAGKETQYFGPGTRLLVL.

Only a few counts were recorded for this clonotype. This clone may be a read error of a much larger clone one base away. This chain uses TRBV7-6 with TRBJ1-4, with D perhaps TRBD1 (5 bases). The length of the CDR3 is 13 residues. Germline lookup yields CDR1 SGHVS and CDR2 FNYEAQ. The ends were cut back, 8 bases at V and 0 bases at J, with 7 bases in the middle. The CDR3: CASDSATNEKLFF. In nucleotides, the CDR3 is TGTGCCAGCGACAGCGCAACTAATGAAAAACTGTTTTTT.

This clonotype has only a few counts. The chain is built from TRBV18 and TRBJ2-3; TRBD2 matches 14 bases. Germline CDR1 KGHSH, CDR2 LQKENI. This CDR3 region has 17 residues. V was clipped by 9 bases and J by 6 bases; unmatched bases: 14. Here the CDR3 reads CASSTGLAGGGADTQYF. The DNA of the CDR3 is TGTGCCAGTTCAACCGGACTAGCGGGAGGAGGGGCGGATACGCAGTATTTT.

Remarks on this clonotype: At one boundary the junction diverges from the germline segment, which might be a read error. The chain has TRBV10-3 and TRBJ2-3, with 7 bases fitting TRBD2. CDR1 and CDR2 from the germline V gene are ENHRY and SYGVKD. The CDR3 has 15 amino acids. This CDR3 is CAINGAGNNPDTQYF. CDR3 DNA sequence: TGTGCCATCAACGGAGCGGGAAATAATCCAGATACGCAGTATTTC.

As DNA, the CDR3 is TGTGCCAGCAGTAGGGACAGGGGTAGTGGCTACACCTTC. It yields the protein CASSRDRGSGYTF. This chain links TRBV12-3 or TRBV12-4 with TRBJ1-2; the match to TRBD1 covers 10 bases. After removal of 5 bases from V and 7 bases from J, the junction contained 4 bases not matched to a gene. The CDR3 is 13 amino acids.

V and J are TRBV20-1 and TRBJ2-6, with unresolved D. This CDR3 is 15 amino acids long. CDR1 is DFQATT and CDR2 is SNEGSKA in the germline V gene (reference sequence). V lost 6 bases and J lost 1, with 13 bases in between. This chain's CDR3 is CSATYPESGANVLTF. CDR3 nucleotide sequence: TGCAGTGCAACATACCCGGAATCTGGGGCCAACGTCCTGACTTTC.

This clonotype was seen more than once but under ten times. The CDR3 bases are TGTGCCAGCAGCACTGGACTAGCGAGCTACGAGCAGTACTTC. Translated: CASSTGLASYEQYF. The chain is built from TRBV7-9 and TRBJ2-7, with TRBD2 identical over 9 bases. The CDR3 spans 14 residues. Germline V gives CDR1 SEHNR, CDR2 FQNEAQ (reference sequence). Trimming at V came to 5 bases and at J to 3 bases, leaving 5 bases not matched to a gene.

The genes are TRBV7-6 and TRBJ1-1, with D possibly TRBD1 on 5 matching bases. CDR1 SGHVS and CDR2 FNYEAQ come from the germline V gene. This CDR3 contains 16 residues. The ends were cut back, 5 bases at V and 6 bases at J, with 22 bases in the middle. The CDR3 loop reads CASSPRGGGKEPEAFF. In DNA form, the CDR3 reads TGTGCCAGCAGCCCTCGGGGCGGGGGGAAGGAACCTGAAGCTTTCTTT.

The chain recombines TRBV5-1 with TRBJ2-2, with a possible D match to TRBD2 (5 bases). The V end was cut by 5 bases, the J end by 2 bases, with 10 bases between. Per germline, CDR1 SGHRS and CDR2 YFSETQ. This CDR3 has 14 residues. This chain's CDR3 is CASREGSNTGELFF. CDR3 coding DNA: TGCGCCAGCAGAGAGGGCTCCAACACCGGGGAGCTGTTTTTT.

The table lists this clonotype with a count of one. A read error may be the cause here, since a much bigger clone is one base away. The chain couples TRBV7-9 to TRBJ2-6; no clear D gene. The CDR3 sequence is 12 residues long. Germline V gives CDR1 SEHNR, CDR2 FQNEAQ (reference sequence). In nucleotides, the CDR3 is TGTGCCAGCACGAGCGCGGCCAACGTCCTGCCTTTC. Translated, it gives CASTSAANVLPF.

This clonotype was observed a handful of times. This chain's CDR3 is CASREGTAGDTDTQYF. CDR3 nucleotide sequence: TGTGCCAGCAGGGAAGGGACAGCTGGGGACACAGATACGCAGTATTTT. V usage is TRBV12-3 or TRBV12-4 and J usage is TRBJ2-3; 7 bases align to TRBD1. J gave up 2 bases and V 6 bases, and 11 bases lay outside the gene matches. The CDR3 length is 16 residues.

This clonotype was counted a few times. V usage is TRBV6-2 or TRBV6-3 and J usage is TRBJ2-7; tentative D call: TRBD1 (6 bases). Per germline, CDR1 MNHEY and CDR2 SVGEGT. The V end lost 0 bases, the J end lost 4 bases, and 10 bases lay between the germline ends. The CDR3 runs 14 residues. The CDR3 DNA sequence: TGTGCCAGCAGTTACTCGGCACAGGGTTACGAGCAGTACTTC. This sequence encodes CASSYSAQGYEQYF.

This sequence joins TRBV5-1 and TRBJ2-3; D possibly matches TRBD1 or TRBD2 (6 bases each). Trimming left V 0 bases short and J 3 bases short, with 11 bases between. Per the germline V gene, CDR1 is SGHRS and CDR2 is YFSETQ. The CDR3 is 15 amino acids. For the CDR3, the DNA is TGCGCCAGCAGCTTGGGACAGGCGGGAACAGATACGCAGTATTTT. Protein sequence: CASSLGQAGTDTQYF.

The V gene is TRBV18, the J gene TRBJ2-1; no clear D. Germline CDR1 reads KGHSH; CDR2 reads LQKENI. The CDR3 loop spans 17 amino acids. Between the trimmed V and J ends, which lost 0 bases and 0 bases, there was a span of 12 bases. CDR3 residues: CASSPPNFRASYNEQFF. CDR3 nucleotide sequence: TGTGCCAGCTCACCACCGAACTTCCGGGCCTCCTACAATGAGCAGTTCTTC.

This clonotype was counted only a few times. This chain uses TRBV10-3 with TRBJ2-5; 7 bases fit TRBD1. V lost 8 bases to trimming and J lost 2 bases; unmatched junction nucleotides: 2. CDR3 length equals 12 residues. The germline V gene has CDR1 ENHRY and CDR2 SYGVKD. The CDR3 coding sequence is TGTGCCATCGGCAGGGGGCAAGAGACCCAGTACTTC. It is translated as CAIGRGQETQYF.

The chain recombines TRBV18 with TRBJ1-1, with a possible D match to TRBD1 (5 bases). The length of the CDR3 is 15 residues. Germline lookup yields CDR1 KGHSH and CDR2 LQKENI. V was cut by 3 bases and J by 2 bases, with 13 bases left in between. CDR3 loop: CASSPLTVVNTEAFF. Written as DNA, the CDR3 is TGTGCCAGCTCACCCCTGACAGTAGTTAACACTGAAGCTTTCTTT.

CDR3 in DNA: TGCAGTGCCTTTACTTGCGGGGGGCAAGGAGACGAGCAGTACTTC. Translated: CSAFTCGGQGDEQYF. The chain links TRBV20-1 to TRBJ2-7; 8 nucleotides match TRBD2. Unmatched junction bases numbered 15, after V lost 6 bases and J lost 5 bases. CDR3 length: 15 amino acids. Germline lookup yields CDR1 DFQATT and CDR2 SNEGSKA (reference sequence).

This clonotype was observed once. The chain links TRBV12-3 or TRBV12-4 to TRBJ2-3, with D hard to call. The length of the CDR3 is 13 residues. Trimming took 6 bases from V and 2 from J, leaving 9 bases between them. The CDR3 nucleotides are TGTGCCAGCAGGGACCTTGCCACAGATACGCAGTATTTT. This translates into CASRDLATDTQYF.

The rearrangement uses TRBV20-1 and TRBJ2-1, with D tentatively TRBD2 (5 bases). The CDR3 consists of 14 residues. Trimming stripped 3 bases from V and 0 bases from J, with 9 bases between. CDR1 is DFQATT, CDR2 SNEGSKA, per germline (reference sequence). Here the CDR3 reads CSARDLSSYNEQFF. CDR3 coding DNA: TGCAGTGCTAGGGACTTGAGCTCCTACAATGAGCAGTTCTTC.

The chain carries TRBV29-1 and TRBJ2-5, with D unresolved. This CDR3 is built from 12 residues. In germline, CDR1 is SQVTM, CDR2 ANQGSEA. V was pared by 7 bases and J by 7 bases, with 16 bases between. The CDR3 protein is CSALRSSGTQYF. The CDR3 nucleotides are TGCAGCGCCCTGCGTAGCTCGGGGACCCAGTACTTC.

This clonotype was found a few times. This chain links TRBV10-3 with TRBJ2-1, with 9 bases aligning to TRBD2. J lost 6 bases, V lost 3 bases, and 9 bases had no gene match. The CDR3 extends over 16 amino acids. Germline V gene lookup returns CDR1 ENHRY and CDR2 SYGVKD. The CDR3 coding sequence is TGTGCCATCAGTGACCCCTTAGCGGGGGCCGTCAATGAGCAGTTCTTC. It is translated as CAISDPLAGAVNEQFF.

This chain uses TRBV20-1 with TRBJ2-4; 7 nucleotides line up with TRBD2. V shed 3 bases and J 1 base; nucleotides not matched to a gene: 3. Germline CDR1 reads DFQATT; CDR2 reads SNEGSKA (reference sequence). This CDR3 contains 14 residues. This chain's CDR3 is CSARTSWAKNIQYF. The CDR3 nucleotides are TGCAGTGCTAGGACTAGCTGGGCCAAAAACATTCAGTACTTC.